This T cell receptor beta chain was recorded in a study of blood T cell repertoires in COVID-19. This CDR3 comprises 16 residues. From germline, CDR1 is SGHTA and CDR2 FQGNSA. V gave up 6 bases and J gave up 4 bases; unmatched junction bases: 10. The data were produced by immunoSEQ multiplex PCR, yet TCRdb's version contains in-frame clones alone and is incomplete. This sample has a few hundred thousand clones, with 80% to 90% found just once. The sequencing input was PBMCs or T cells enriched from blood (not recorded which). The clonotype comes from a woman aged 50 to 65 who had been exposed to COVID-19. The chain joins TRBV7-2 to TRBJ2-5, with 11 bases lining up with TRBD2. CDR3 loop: CASRRRSGGALETQYF. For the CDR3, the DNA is TGTGCCAGCAGGAGACGTAGCGGGGGGGCCTTAGAGACCCAGTACTTC.